This T cell receptor (beta chain) is drawn from a study of cytomegalovirus exposure and HLA in healthy donors. 13 Jbeta primers and 60 Vbeta primers were used for the PCR. The repertoire was sequenced with immunoSEQ multiplex PCR; TCRdb's copy has only in-frame clones and lacks some. Seen here are 150,000 to 200,000 clones, just under 80% observed once, and the top ten hold around 3.1%. The germline gives CDR1 SGHTA, CDR2 FQGNSA. The length of the CDR3 is 14 residues. Trimming stripped 7 bases from V and 5 bases from J, with 17 bases between. The origin of this receptor is a woman aged 45-65 years in good health and CMV-seropositive. Sequenced: PBMCs. The gene calls are TRBV7-2 and TRBJ1-2; possibly TRBD1 for D (6 bases). CDR3 coding DNA: TGTGCCAGCACCATTAACAGGGATTCTTATGGCTACACCTTC. Its protein product is CASTINRDSYGYTF.